These 20 T cell receptor beta chains were sequenced from one sample in a study of T cells in Graves' hyperthyroidism and ophthalmopathy. RNA transcripts yielded amplified TCR beta CDR3 regions. Using the HTBI primer set, a first-round RT-PCR was run on the TCR CDR3. TCRdb reprocessed the multiplex PCR reads with MiXCR, giving one entry per CDR3 protein. The sample consists of about 560,000 distinct CDR3 sequences, over 15% of them appearing once. The material sequenced was blood. These receptor sequences come from a woman aged 18-29 years with Graves' hyperthyroidism.

This clonotype was counted ten times or more. The chain couples TRBV7-9 to TRBJ2-1; D ambiguous. The CDR3 is made up of 14 amino acids. V lost 1 base and J lost 0, with 4 bases in between. Germline lookup yields CDR1 SEHNR and CDR2 FQNEAQ (reference sequence). The CDR3 coding sequence is TGTGCCAGCAGCTTAGAGCTCTCCTACAATGAGCAGTTCTTC. This encodes CASSLELSYNEQFF.

In its sample, this clonotype was seen many times. The chain employs TRBV3-1 and TRBJ1-1; D remains unclear. CDR3 size: 12 residues. Looked up from germline, CDR1 is LGHDT and CDR2 is YNNKEL (reference sequence). V was pared by 0 bases and J by 7 bases, with 6 bases between. CDR3 loop: CASSQDRSEAFF. The CDR3 coding sequence is TGTGCCAGCAGCCAAGACCGCAGTGAAGCTTTCTTT.

This clonotype was picked up a small number of times. V and J are TRBV20-1 and TRBJ1-2; D gene ambiguous. The CDR3 has 11 residues. V was pared by 1 base and J by 4 bases, with 4 bases between. Germline loops: CDR1 DFQATT, CDR2 SNEGSKA (reference sequence). CDR3 DNA sequence: TGCAGTGCTAGAGTCGGCTATGGCTACACCTTC. Its translation: CSARVGYGYTF.

A word on this clonotype: A much larger clone lies a single base off, so this may be a read error. The rearrangement links TRBV29-1 to TRBJ2-3; 10 positions match TRBD1. This CDR3 has 14 residues. The J segment lost 3 bases and the V segment lost 6 bases, leaving 6 bases of the junction unmatched. CDR1 and CDR2 (germline): SQVTM, ANQGSEA. The CDR3, as DNA: TGCAGCGTCCAAGACAGGGGGCGGACAGATACGCAGTATTTT. Translation gives CSVQDRGRTDTQYF.

V usage is TRBV7-9 and J usage is TRBJ2-1, with D possibly TRBD2 on 5 matching bases. Germline assignment: CDR1 SEHNR and CDR2 FQNEAQ (reference sequence). The CDR3 has 15 residues. V gave up 2 bases and J gave up 7 bases, with 15 bases separating them. CDR3 in DNA: TGTGCCAGCAGCTTATCAGGCTTCGGGATTAATGAGCAGTTCTTC. Translated: CASSLSGFGINEQFF.

The rearrangement links TRBV15 to TRBJ2-7; D gene uncertain. The CDR3 covers 14 residues. Germline V gene sequence: CDR1 LNHNV, CDR2 YYDKDF (reference sequence). V lost 0 bases and J lost 3, with 9 bases in between. The CDR3 here is CATSRDLGSYEQYF. CDR3 nucleotides: TGTGCCACCAGCAGAGATCTAGGTAGCTACGAGCAGTACTTC.

The chain couples TRBV4-3 to TRBJ2-3, with no clear D. Trimming took 4 bases from V and 0 from J, leaving 14 bases between them. Germline lookup yields CDR1 LGHNA and CDR2 YSLEER. This CDR3 is built from 16 residues. CDR3 sequence: CASSRDAVGSTDTQYF. The CDR3 DNA is TGCGCCAGCAGCCGGGATGCGGTGGGTAGCACAGATACGCAGTATTTT.

This clonotype has ten or more counts. V usage is TRBV28 and J usage is TRBJ2-7, with TRBD1 matching 9 bases. The germline V gene encodes CDR1 MDHEN and CDR2 SYDVKM. V gave up 6 bases and J gave up 2 bases; unmatched junction bases: 5. This CDR3 is built from 14 residues. This chain's CDR3 is CASRGTGGTYEQYF. The DNA of the CDR3 is TGTGCCAGCAGGGGCACAGGGGGCACCTACGAGCAGTACTTC.

This clonotype showed up just a few times. The rearrangement uses TRBV3-1 and TRBJ2-7, with D perhaps TRBD2 (6 bases). In germline, CDR1 is LGHDT, CDR2 YNNKEL (reference sequence). V lost 0 bases to trimming and J lost 0 bases, with 12 bases between them. CDR3 length equals 16 residues. The CDR3 nucleotides read TGTGCCAGCAGCCAAGAGCGAGCGGGTGGCTCCTACGAGCAGTACTTC. It yields the protein CASSQERAGGSYEQYF.

V and J are TRBV24-1 and TRBJ2-3; the match to TRBD2 covers 10 bases. Germline lookup yields CDR1 KGHDR and CDR2 SFDVKD. This CDR3 is built from 17 residues. The V segment lost 4 bases and the J segment 3 bases; nucleotides outside the gene matches: 9. CDR3 sequence reads: CATSDLTSGAETDTQYF. The DNA of the CDR3 is TGTGCCACCAGTGACCTAACTAGCGGGGCAGAGACAGATACGCAGTATTTT.

The table lists this clonotype with a few counts. The V gene is TRBV11-2, the J gene TRBJ1-6, with 7 nucleotides matching TRBD1. J gave up 2 bases and V 4 bases, and 8 bases lay outside the gene matches. CDR1 and CDR2 (germline): SGHAT, FQNNGV. There are 17 residues in the CDR3. The CDR3, as DNA: TGTGCCAGCAGCTCCCCCCGACAGGGTCCCTATAATTCACCCCTCCACTTT. Its translation: CASSSPRQGPYNSPLHF.

Ten or more counts support this clonotype. The V and J genes are TRBV7-2 and TRBJ2-5, with 9 bases lining up with TRBD1. Trimming took 1 base from V and 9 from J; bases not matched to a gene: 3. The CDR3 extends over 13 amino acids. Germline CDR1 and CDR2: SGHTA and FQGNSA. The CDR3 loop is CASSLGGQGSQYF. The CDR3 nucleotides read TGTGCCAGCAGCTTAGGAGGACAGGGGTCCCAGTACTTC. Filled out from reference TRBV7-2 and TRBJ2-5, the complete variable domain reads GAGVSQSPSNKVTEKGKDVELRCDPISGHTALYWYRQSLGQGLEFLIYFQGNSAPDKSGLPSDRFSAERTGGSVSTLTIQRTQQEDSAVYLCASSLGGQGSQYFGPGTRLLVL.

This clonotype was detected many times. The chain uses TRBV24-1 and TRBJ1-2, with unresolved D. Germline CDR1 and CDR2: KGHDR and SFDVKD. Trimming stripped 9 bases from V and 7 bases from J, with 23 bases between. CDR3 length: 15 residues. CDR3 protein: CATAPRAQVRTGYTF. DNA of the CDR3: TGTGCCACCGCCCCCCGGGCCCAAGTACGGACTGGCTACACCTTC.

In its sample, this clonotype was seen many times. The chain has TRBV24-1 and TRBJ2-1; D is unclear. Between the trimmed V and J ends, which lost 3 bases and 7 bases, there was a span of 12 bases. The CDR3 spans 14 residues. Germline V gene sequence: CDR1 KGHDR, CDR2 SFDVKD. CDR3 residues: CATSDVAVENEQFF. The CDR3 nucleotides are TGTGCCACCAGTGATGTTGCAGTAGAGAATGAGCAGTTCTTC.

This clonotype was recorded a few times. The CDR3 nucleotides read TGTGCCAGCACCGTCGGGACAAACTCTGGAAACACCATATATTTT. Protein: CASTVGTNSGNTIYF. The V gene is TRBV2, the J gene TRBJ1-3; D might be TRBD1 (6 bases). The germline gives CDR1 SNHLY, CDR2 FYNNEI. The CDR3 covers 15 residues. V dropped 7 bases and J dropped 0 bases, with 13 bases sitting between them. Full variable domain (remainder filled in from reference TRBV2 and TRBJ1-3): EPEVTQTPSHQVTQMGQEVILRCVPISNHLYFYWYRQILGQKVEFLVSFYNNEISEKSEIFDDQFSVERPDGSNFTLKIRSTKLEDSAMYFCASTVGTNSGNTIYFGEGSWLTVV.

This clonotype has a count of ten or more. The chain has TRBV6-1 and TRBJ1-1; D not certain. Germline V CDR1 and CDR2: MNHNS, SASEGT. Trimming cost V 5 bases and J 0 bases, with 13 bases left between them. The CDR3 runs to 15 residues. The CDR3 DNA sequence: TGTGCCAGCAGTTCCCCTATTGGGCTGAACACTGAAGCTTTCTTT. Protein sequence: CASSSPIGLNTEAFF.

The rearrangement uses TRBV12-3 or TRBV12-4 and TRBJ2-3; D is ambiguous. V lost 5 bases and J 7 bases, leaving 10 bases between the germline ends. The CDR3 runs to 12 residues. CDR3 DNA sequence: TGTGCCAGCAGTACACCGTCACATACGCAGTATTTT. It specifies CASSTPSHTQYF.

At least ten counts were recorded for this clonotype. The gene calls are TRBV20-1 and TRBJ2-7; maybe TRBD2 (6 bases). This CDR3 has 16 residues. Germline CDR1 is DFQATT and CDR2 is SNEGSKA (reference sequence). The V end was cut by 0 bases, the J end by 3 bases, with 18 bases between. This CDR3 reads CSARDPGGDRGYEQYF. The DNA for the CDR3 is TGCAGTGCTAGAGACCCTGGAGGGGATCGCGGCTACGAGCAGTACTTC.

This clonotype appeared many times. The gene calls are TRBV7-2 and TRBJ2-3, with D maybe TRBD1 (5 bases). The germline V and J ends were trimmed by 5 bases and 11 bases, with 20 bases remaining between them. The CDR3 has 14 amino acids. Germline V gene data show CDR1 as SGHTA and CDR2 as FQGNSA. The CDR3 reads CASSDTKGSNRQYF. The CDR3 nucleotides are TGTGCCAGCAGCGACACGAAGGGGTCTAATAGGCAGTATTTT.

This clonotype was seen at least ten times. The chain joins TRBV4-1 to TRBJ2-7; 8 bases match TRBD1. This CDR3 contains 15 residues. Losses at the gene ends were 3 bases for V and 2 bases for J; bases not matched to a gene: 6. CDR1 is MGHRA and CDR2 is YSYEKL in the germline V gene. CDR3 DNA: TGCGCCAGCAGCCAGGAACAGGGGGTGCCCTACGAGCAGTACTTC. Its protein product is CASSQEQGVPYEQYF.